The 20 T cell receptor beta chains presented below share a single source sample, sequenced in a study of CD8+ T cells in alopecia areata. In each case, RNA was isolated and then reverse transcribed into cDNA as the sequencing template. Generated by immunoSEQ multiplex PCR, the TCRdb table keeps only in-frame clones and is missing some. The sample records 120,000 or so clones, 45% to 50% being singletons. The sequencing sample was made of NKG2D-low CD8+ T cells sorted from blood. The receptors come from a human donor with alopecia areata.

As to this clone: At one boundary the junction diverges from the germline segment, which might be a read error. The V and J genes are TRBV28 and TRBJ2-4, with 8 nucleotides matching TRBD1. The CDR3 consists of 12 residues. CDR1 is MDHEN and CDR2 is SYDVKM in the germline V gene. Here the CDR3 DNA reads TGTGCCAGCAGTTTTGGGGGACAGGCCGATCTGTTC. It yields the protein CASSFGGQADLF.

The rearrangement uses TRBV5-1 and TRBJ2-7, with 10 positions matching TRBD2. CDR1 and CDR2 (germline): SGHRS, YFSETQ. V lost 4 bases and J lost 2; bases outside the gene matches: 6. The CDR3 has 15 residues. CDR3 loop: CASSTTSGETYEQYF. The CDR3 DNA follows: TGCGCCAGCAGCACTACTAGCGGGGAAACCTACGAGCAGTACTTC. The full variable domain, with the rest looked up from reference TRBV5-1 and TRBJ2-7, is KAGVTQTPRYLIKTRGQQVTLSCSPISGHRSVSWYQQTPGQGLQFLFEYFSETQRNKGNFPGRFSGRQFSNSRSEMNVSTLELGDSALYLCASSTTSGETYEQYFGPGTRLTVT.

The V and J genes are TRBV5-1 and TRBJ2-7, with TRBD1 as a possible D gene (5 bases). Trimming stripped 0 bases from V and 7 bases from J, with 20 bases between. Per the germline V gene, CDR1 is SGHRS and CDR2 is YFSETQ. The CDR3 extends over 16 amino acids. The CDR3 DNA follows: TGCGCCAGCAGCTTGGAACTCTCCACCGTTTCAGGGGAGCAGTACTTC. Translated: CASSLELSTVSGEQYF. Complete variable domain (other parts from reference TRBV5-1 and TRBJ2-7): KAGVTQTPRYLIKTRGQQVTLSCSPISGHRSVSWYQQTPGQGLQFLFEYFSETQRNKGNFPGRFSGRQFSNSRSEMNVSTLELGDSALYLCASSLELSTVSGEQYFGPGTRLTVT.

V and J are TRBV5-1 and TRBJ2-5; the match to TRBD2 covers 9 bases. Germline CDR1 SGHRS, CDR2 YFSETQ. The V segment lost 2 bases and the J segment 4 bases; nucleotides outside the gene matches: 3. This CDR3 contains 14 residues. CDR3 bases: TGCGCCAGCAGCTTAGCGGGGGGCAGAGAGACCCAGTACTTC. This codes for CASSLAGGRETQYF.

This clone appeared a single time. The genes are TRBV20-1 and TRBJ2-7; weak D call: TRBD1 (6 bases). From germline, CDR1 is DFQATT and CDR2 SNEGSKA (reference sequence). With 6 bases removed from V and 3 bases from J, the gap between germline ends came to 9 bases. The length of the CDR3 is 11 residues. The CDR3: CSAQGDYEQYF. The CDR3 coding sequence is TGCAGTGCACAGGGAGACTACGAGCAGTACTTC.

The gene calls are TRBV5-4 and TRBJ2-3, with TRBD2 as a possible D gene (6 bases). V was shortened by 4 bases and J by 0 bases, with 21 bases between the two germline ends. The CDR3 is made up of 18 amino acids. The germline gives CDR1 SGHNT, CDR2 YYREEE (reference sequence). CDR3 DNA: TGTGCCAGCAGCCCCCCAGTGGGATGGGGGACTAGCACAGATACGCAGTATTTT. Translating it yields CASSPPVGWGTSTDTQYF.

This clone was found a few times. The rearrangement joins TRBV2 to TRBJ2-5; D perhaps matches TRBD2 (5 bases). CDR3 size: 14 residues. V was cut by 6 bases and J by 2 bases, with 13 bases left in between. The V gene's germline CDR1 is SNHLY and CDR2 FYNNEI. CDR3 amino acids: CASRDPRLQETQYF. DNA for the CDR3: TGTGCCAGCAGGGACCCCAGACTACAAGAGACCCAGTACTTC.

The V gene is TRBV13, the J gene TRBJ2-5; possibly TRBD1 or TRBD2 for D (5 bases each). Germline assignment: CDR1 PRHDT and CDR2 FYEKMQ (reference sequence). The CDR3 runs 14 residues. V was shortened by 10 bases and J by 5 bases, with 20 bases between the two germline ends. The CDR3 protein is CATSVGERQETQYF. CDR3 coding DNA: TGTGCCACCTCGGTGGGGGAGCGCCAGGAGACCCAGTACTTC.

Only a few counts were recorded for this clone. In the same sample, other DNA sequences code for this CDR3. CDR3 sequence reads: CSVGGGGSYEQYF. The CDR3 DNA sequence: TGCAGCGTTGGCGGTGGGGGGTCCTACGAGCAGTACTTC. The rearrangement uses TRBV29-1 and TRBJ2-7; D is possibly TRBD2 (6 bases). Trimming cost V 4 bases and J 1 base, with 11 bases left between them. The V gene's germline CDR1 is SQVTM and CDR2 ANQGSEA. The CDR3 runs 13 residues.

Here the CDR3 DNA reads TGCGCCAGCAGCCGGACCGGGACAGGTACCTACGAGCAGTACTTC. Amino acids: CASSRTGTGTYEQYF. This chain links TRBV5-1 with TRBJ2-7; 8 bases align to TRBD1. CDR3 size: 15 residues. Germline V gene sequence: CDR1 SGHRS, CDR2 YFSETQ. J was trimmed by 2 bases and V by 4 bases; bases with no gene match: 8.

V usage is TRBV29-1 and J usage is TRBJ2-2, with D hard to call. The CDR3 has 14 residues. The V and J ends lost 5 bases and 1 base respectively, with 11 bases between them. The V gene's germline CDR1 is SQVTM and CDR2 ANQGSEA. The CDR3 loop is CSVSAFENTGELFF. CDR3 nucleotides: TGCAGCGTTAGCGCCTTTGAGAACACCGGGGAGCTGTTTTTT.

This chain's CDR3 is CASSLEGSSGANVLTF. The CDR3 bases are TGCGCCAGCAGCTTGGAGGGGAGCTCTGGGGCCAACGTCCTGACTTTC. The V call is TRBV5-1, the J call TRBJ2-6, with D perhaps assigned TRBD1 or TRBD2 (5 bases each). Germline V lookup: CDR1 SGHRS, CDR2 YFSETQ. V lost 0 bases, J lost 0 bases, and 7 bases lay in between. The CDR3 spans 16 residues.

This clone was detected once. The chain carries TRBV28 and TRBJ2-7; D uncertain. V lost 1 base to trimming and J lost 5 bases, with 15 bases between them. This CDR3 has 15 residues. Germline V lookup: CDR1 MDHEN, CDR2 SYDVKM. Written as DNA, the CDR3 is TGTGCCAGCAGTTTATTGGAAGGGTCCCGGGACGAGCAGTACTTC. Protein sequence: CASSLLEGSRDEQYF. Complete variable domain (other parts from reference TRBV28 and TRBJ2-7): DVKVTQSSRYLVKRTGEKVFLECVQDMDHENMFWYRQDPGLGLRLIYFSYDVKMKEKGDIPEGYSVSREKKERFSLILESASTNQTSMYLCASSLLEGSRDEQYFGPGTRLTVT.

The rearrangement links TRBV11-2 to TRBJ2-3; D gene uncertain. The CDR3 has 13 amino acids. Germline V gene data show CDR1 as SGHAT and CDR2 as FQNNGV. Trimming pared 0 bases from V and 3 bases from J, leaving 4 bases between. The CDR3 nucleotides read TGTGCCAGCAGCTTAGATGTAACAGATACGCAGTATTTT. This encodes CASSLDVTDTQYF.

This clone appeared a few times. This chain uses TRBV29-1 with TRBJ2-1; D may be TRBD1 or TRBD2 (5 bases each). Germline values: CDR1 SQVTM, CDR2 ANQGSEA. The V gene lost 4 bases and the J gene lost 5 bases, with 15 bases spanning the gap. CDR3 length equals 14 residues. CDR3 loop: CSVVVPGADNEQFF. Written as DNA, the CDR3 is TGCAGCGTTGTTGTCCCCGGGGCGGACAATGAGCAGTTCTTC.

This chain links TRBV29-1 with TRBJ2-1; 8 nucleotides match TRBD2. V was clipped by 1 base and J by 8 bases; unmatched bases: 10. The V gene's germline CDR1 is SQVTM and CDR2 ANQGSEA. The CDR3 is 15 residues long. The CDR3, as DNA: TGCAGCGTTGAAGCCCCGGGAGGGTTAGCCGATGAGCAGTTCTTC. Protein product: CSVEAPGGLADEQFF.

This clone was counted a few times. J is TRBJ2-2 and V is TRBV28, with D perhaps matching TRBD1 (5 bases). The CDR3 totals 13 residues. Between the trimmed V and J ends, which lost 10 bases and 0 bases, there was a span of 9 bases. In germline, CDR1 is MDHEN, CDR2 SYDVKM. The CDR3 loop reads CANATANTGELFF. In DNA, the CDR3 is TGTGCCAACGCGACAGCGAACACCGGGGAGCTGTTTTTT.

This clone came up a few times. The chain combines TRBV7-9 with TRBJ2-7; a weak D match, TRBD1 (5 bases). Germline values: CDR1 SEHNR, CDR2 FQNEAQ (reference sequence). Trimming shortened V by 2 bases and J by 3 bases, and 14 bases separated the two germline ends. This CDR3 has 15 amino acids. As DNA, the CDR3 is TGTGCCAGCAGCTTACTCGGACAAACCGACTACGAGCAGTACTTC. It yields the protein CASSLLGQTDYEQYF. Variable domain in full (rest from reference TRBV7-9 and TRBJ2-7): DTGVSQNPRHKITKRGQNVTFRCDPISEHNRLYWYRQTLGQGPEFLTYFQNEAQLEKSRLLSDRFSAERPKGSFSTLEIQRTEQGDSAMYLCASSLLGQTDYEQYFGPGTRLTVT.

This chain uses TRBV28 with TRBJ2-7; 8 bases match TRBD1. The CDR3 loop spans 15 amino acids. V was pared by 6 bases and J by 1 base, with 8 bases of the junction left unmatched. Germline values: CDR1 MDHEN, CDR2 SYDVKM. The CDR3 DNA follows: TGTGCCAGCAGCCCCGTGACAGGGGCGTCCTACGAGCAGTACTTC. Amino acids: CASSPVTGASYEQYF.

The gene calls are TRBV28 and TRBJ2-5, with D possibly TRBD1 on 6 matching bases. The CDR3 extends over 14 amino acids. V lost 3 bases and J lost 5, with 13 bases in between. Per the germline V gene, CDR1 is MDHEN and CDR2 is SYDVKM. The CDR3 loop is CASSFRRGDETQYF. In nucleotides, the CDR3 is TGTGCCAGCAGTTTCCGCAGGGGAGATGAGACCCAGTACTTC.